The rows below give T cell receptor beta chains drawn from one sample of a study of T cell responses to AZD1222 COVID-19 vaccine. TCRdb's copy holds only in-frame clones and misses some; the assay was immunoSEQ multiplex PCR. Found here are fewer than 120,000 clones, roughly 89% of them singletons; the top ten hold 2% to 2.5%. The material sequenced was peripheral blood, taken 28 days after the second AZD1222 dose. The origin of the receptors is an adult who received the AZD1222 COVID-19 vaccine. Each CDR3 is given with its conserved first and last residue. Each record gives: clone size, V gene, J gene, D gene, CDR3 length, CDR3 protein, CDR3 DNA. D genes are given only for firm matches. Clone size is not always given. Where it is, it says once, few, many or a class for expanded clones.

clone_size: few; v_call: TRBV7-7; j_call: TRBJ2-5; d_call: .; cdr3_length: 15; cdr3_aa: CASSLVGGLQETQYF; cdr3_nt: TGTGCTAGCAGCTTAGTGGGCGGGCTCCAAGAGACCCAGTACTTC
clone_size: .; v_call: TRBV1; j_call: TRBJ1-2; d_call: .; cdr3_length: 15; cdr3_aa: CTSRLTGSANYGYTF; cdr3_nt: TGCACCAGCAGATTGACAGGGTCGGCTAACTATGGCTACACCTTC
clone_size: .; v_call: TRBV28; j_call: TRBJ1-2; d_call: .; cdr3_length: 13; cdr3_aa: CASSLPHMGGYTF; cdr3_nt: TGTGCCAGCAGTTTACCCCACATGGGGGGCTACACCTTC
clone_size: .; v_call: TRBV15; j_call: TRBJ2-7; d_call: TRBD1; cdr3_length: 15; cdr3_aa: CATSKGQGPPYEQYF; cdr3_nt: TGTGCCACCAGCAAAGGACAGGGGCCCCCATACGAGCAGTACTTC
clone_size: .; v_call: TRBV7-9; j_call: TRBJ2-7; d_call: .; cdr3_length: 13; cdr3_aa: CASSSHPAYEQYF; cdr3_nt: TGTGCCAGCAGCTCACATCCGGCCTACGAGCAGTACTTC
clone_size: .; v_call: TRBV10-3; j_call: TRBJ2-1; d_call: TRBD1; cdr3_length: 15; cdr3_aa: CAISDPRQGGGEQFF; cdr3_nt: TGTGCCATCAGTGACCCGAGACAGGGGGGTGGTGAGCAGTTCTTC
clone_size: .; v_call: TRBV7-9; j_call: TRBJ1-1; d_call: .; cdr3_length: 12; cdr3_aa: CASSSWRAEAFF; cdr3_nt: TGTGCCAGCAGCAGCTGGCGGGCTGAAGCTTTCTTT
clone_size: .; v_call: TRBV30; j_call: TRBJ1-1; d_call: TRBD1; cdr3_length: 14; cdr3_aa: CAWSPGTGNTEAFF; cdr3_nt: TGTGCCTGGAGTCCGGGGACAGGGAACACTGAAGCTTTCTTT
clone_size: .; v_call: TRBV10-3; j_call: TRBJ1-1; d_call: .; cdr3_length: 13; cdr3_aa: CAIMGTSNTEAFF; cdr3_nt: TGTGCCATCATGGGGACATCGAACACTGAAGCTTTCTTT
clone_size: .; v_call: TRBV24-1; j_call: TRBJ2-2; d_call: .; cdr3_length: 16; cdr3_aa: CATSSTGGTPDGELFF; cdr3_nt: TGTGCCACCAGTTCGACCGGGGGCACTCCGGACGGGGAGCTGTTTTTT
clone_size: .; v_call: TRBV7-6; j_call: TRBJ1-1; d_call: .; cdr3_length: 16; cdr3_aa: CASSSMGPPANTEAFF; cdr3_nt: TGTGCCAGCAGCTCTATGGGACCGCCCGCGAACACTGAAGCTTTCTTT
clone_size: .; v_call: TRBV23-1; j_call: TRBJ2-3; d_call: TRBD1; cdr3_length: 17; cdr3_aa: CASSQPSTGSSTDTQYF; cdr3_nt: TGCGCCAGCAGTCAACCCTCGACAGGGAGCAGCACAGATACGCAGTATTTT
clone_size: .; v_call: TRBV24-1; j_call: TRBJ2-1; d_call: TRBD1; cdr3_length: 16; cdr3_aa: CATSAQGALIYNEQFF; cdr3_nt: TGTGCCACCAGCGCTCAGGGGGCGCTTATATACAATGAGCAGTTCTTC
clone_size: few; v_call: TRBV6-1; j_call: TRBJ2-1; d_call: TRBD2; cdr3_length: 15; cdr3_aa: CASSEGLAGSNEQFF; cdr3_nt: TGTGCCAGCAGTGAGGGACTAGCGGGGTCCAATGAGCAGTTCTTC
clone_size: .; v_call: TRBV6-2/TRBV6-3; j_call: TRBJ2-5; d_call: .; cdr3_length: 15; cdr3_aa: CASSGPRAGSETQYF; cdr3_nt: TGTGCCAGCAGTGGGCCCCGGGCGGGGTCGGAGACCCAGTACTTC
clone_size: .; v_call: TRBV28; j_call: TRBJ2-5; d_call: .; cdr3_length: 13; cdr3_aa: CASLRGGEETQYF; cdr3_nt: TGTGCCAGTTTGAGGGGGGGAGAAGAGACCCAGTACTTC
clone_size: .; v_call: TRBV7-2; j_call: TRBJ1-2; d_call: TRBD1; cdr3_length: 15; cdr3_aa: CASSLAGQGPGGYTF; cdr3_nt: TGTGCCAGCAGCTTAGCGGGACAGGGACCGGGCGGCTACACCTTC
clone_size: .; v_call: TRBV5-1; j_call: TRBJ1-1; d_call: .; cdr3_length: 15; cdr3_aa: CASSLAGSRNTEAFF; cdr3_nt: TGCGCCAGCAGCTTGGCTGGAAGTCGGAACACTGAAGCTTTCTTT
clone_size: .; v_call: TRBV6-9; j_call: TRBJ2-7; d_call: .; cdr3_length: 16; cdr3_aa: CASSPTRDFYSYEQYF; cdr3_nt: TGTGCCAGCAGTCCGACTCGGGACTTCTACTCCTACGAGCAGTACTTC
clone_size: .; v_call: TRBV3-1/TRBV3-2; j_call: TRBJ2-1; d_call: .; cdr3_length: 16; cdr3_aa: CASSQGGTSSYNEQFF; cdr3_nt: TGTGCCAGCAGCCAAGGGGGCACGAGCTCCTACAATGAGCAGTTCTTC